These 3 T cell receptor beta chains were sequenced from one sample in a study of CD4 T cells in relation to SARS-CoV-2 and coronaviruses. TCRdb's copy holds only in-frame clones and misses some; the assay was immunoSEQ multiplex PCR. The table shows 15,000 to 20,000 clones, with around three quarters occurring only once. Which antigens these TCRs recognize remains unknown. Unexposed donor CD4+ T cells date from about 2010-2019, before the COVID-19 pandemic. Isolation of CD4+ T cells took place after about eleven days in culture. Material: CD4+ T cells from PBMCs, cultured in vitro. The receptors originated from a human donor in good health.

V is TRBV5-1 and J is TRBJ2-3, with D perhaps TRBD1 (6 bases). The V and J ends lost 6 bases and 0 bases respectively, with 20 bases between them. The CDR3 consists of 17 residues. Germline assignment: CDR1 SGHRS and CDR2 YFSETQ. The CDR3 region has the DNA TGCGCCAGCATCTCCGGAGAGACAGGCTTTAGCACAGATACGCAGTATTTT. Protein: CASISGETGFSTDTQYF.

V usage is TRBV27 and J usage is TRBJ2-6; possibly TRBD1 for D (6 bases). In germline, CDR1 is MNHEY, CDR2 SMNVEV (reference sequence). This CDR3 contains 16 residues. The V and J ends lost 7 bases and 4 bases respectively, with 17 bases between them. CDR3 in DNA: TGTGCCAGCACCTTCCACGGACAGTCCGGGGCCAACGTCCTGACTTTC. Amino acid sequence: CASTFHGQSGANVLTF.

The genes are TRBV5-1 and TRBJ2-1; TRBD1 agrees at 9 bases. J lost 15 bases, V lost 0 bases, and 10 bases had no gene match. The germline V gene has CDR1 SGHRS and CDR2 YFSETQ. CDR3 length equals 14 residues. The CDR3 region is CASSLGQETGGRFF. The DNA for the CDR3 is TGCGCCAGCAGCTTGGGACAGGAGACAGGGGGAAGGTTCTTC.